This record concerns one T cell receptor beta chain sequence. Its antigen is unknown. Germline CDR1 and CDR2: MNHEY and SMNVEV (reference sequence). CDR3 length equals 14 residues. Trimming pared 2 bases from V and 2 bases from J, leaving 10 bases between. Only in-frame clones appear in the TCRdb table, and some are missing; sequencing was by immunoSEQ multiplex PCR. The data hold 98,000 or so clones, with about nine tenths observed a single time. This specimen comes from a study of OX40 agonist ivuxolimab in advanced cancers. Study in general: The study enrolled dose-escalation patients with hepatocellular carcinoma, melanoma, renal cell or head and neck cancer.

The study, taken as a whole, reports: In the 0.1-3.0 mg/kg groups, partial responders showed among the lowest expansion.

The clonotype comes from an adult with an advanced solid tumor such as melanoma, head and neck, liver or kidney cancer. The starting material was CD4+ or CD8+ T cells sorted from blood, obtained in a trial of the OX40 agonist ivuxolimab. The chain uses TRBV27 and TRBJ2-7; tentative D call: TRBD1 (5 bases). As DNA, the CDR3 is TGTGCCAGCAGTTTACGCGCAGGGCCCTACGAGCAGTACTTC. This translates into CASSLRAGPYEQYF.